These T cell receptor beta chains were read from a single sample in a study of cytomegalovirus exposure and HLA in healthy donors. Here immunoSEQ multiplex PCR was the method, and the copy in TCRdb shows in-frame clones only, minus some. The table has 150,000 to 200,000 clones, approximately 81% seen once. The sequenced sample consisted of PBMCs. These receptors came from a woman in her 30s in good health and CMV-seronegative. Each CDR3 is given with its conserved first and last residue. The order of the fields is J gene, V gene, clone size, D gene, CDR3 DNA, CDR3 protein. D genes are given only for firm matches. Clone size, where shown, is once, few, many, or a class for clones that have expanded.

J: TRBJ1-1
V: TRBV7-9
size: NA
D: TRBD1
DNA: TGCGCCAGCAGCCAAAGACCCGGGACAGGGGGCACTGAAGCTTTCTTT
CDR3: CASSQRPGTGGTEAFF

J: TRBJ2-4
V: TRBV18
size: NA
D: NA
DNA: TGTGCCAGCTCACCATGGAGGGGAGACATTCAGTACTTC
CDR3: CASSPWRGDIQYF

J: TRBJ1-4
V: TRBV5-1
size: NA
D: NA
DNA: TGCGCCAGCAGTGGAGCAACTAATGAAAAACTGTTTTTT
CDR3: CASSGATNEKLFF

J: TRBJ1-2
V: TRBV7-9
size: NA
D: NA
DNA: TGTGCCAGCAGCCGCTTCCAGGGGCCTGGTGACGGCTACACCTTC
CDR3: CASSRFQGPGDGYTF

J: TRBJ1-2
V: TRBV29-1
size: NA
D: TRBD1
DNA: TGCAGCGTTGAAGATCACAGGGGAGGCTATGGCTACACCTTC
CDR3: CSVEDHRGGYGYTF

J: TRBJ2-1
V: TRBV7-6
size: NA
D: NA
DNA: TGTGCCAGCAGCTTAACTACTTTTTACAATGAGCAGTTCTTC
CDR3: CASSLTTFYNEQFF

J: TRBJ1-1
V: TRBV15
size: NA
D: NA
DNA: TGTGCCACCAGCAGGAAAAGACAGGACCCTGAAGCTTTCTTT
CDR3: CATSRKRQDPEAFF

J: TRBJ2-7
V: TRBV11-3
size: NA
D: NA
DNA: TGTGCCAGCAGCTTTCCAACTGCAGGGACCTACGAGCAGTACTTC
CDR3: CASSFPTAGTYEQYF

J: TRBJ1-1
V: TRBV7-9
size: NA
D: NA
DNA: TGTTCCAGCAGCTCCCCTCCTTCACCGGACACTGAAGCTTTCTTT
CDR3: CSSSSPPSPDTEAFF

J: TRBJ2-6
V: TRBV19
size: NA
D: TRBD1
DNA: TGTGCCAGTAGTAGGGCTCGGGACAGGGGGTCCGGGGCCAACGTCCTGACTTTC
CDR3: CASSRARDRGSGANVLTF

J: TRBJ1-2
V: TRBV28
size: NA
D: NA
DNA: TGTGCCAGCAGTCTAAAACCTCACTATGGCTACACCTTC
CDR3: CASSLKPHYGYTF

J: TRBJ2-5
V: TRBV5-1
size: NA
D: NA
DNA: TGCGCCAGCAGCTTGGTCGATGACTACGGAGAGACCCAGTACTTC
CDR3: CASSLVDDYGETQYF

J: TRBJ2-1
V: TRBV9
size: NA
D: TRBD2
DNA: TGTGCCAGCAGCGCGGGCGGGAGGGGGAATGAGCAGTTCTTC
CDR3: CASSAGGRGNEQFF

J: TRBJ2-4
V: TRBV27
size: NA
D: TRBD1
DNA: TGTGCCAGCAGCTGGGGACAGGGAGCCAAAAACATTCAGTACTTC
CDR3: CASSWGQGAKNIQYF

J: TRBJ2-3
V: TRBV18
size: few
D: NA
DNA: TGTGCCAGCTCACCAAGACAGGGACTGACCACCACAGATACGCAGTATTTT
CDR3: CASSPRQGLTTTDTQYF

J: TRBJ2-7
V: TRBV5-5
size: few
D: NA
DNA: TGTGCCAGCAGTGGCTCACACGAGCAGTACTTC
CDR3: CASSGSHEQYF

J: TRBJ2-2
V: TRBV5-1
size: NA
D: TRBD1
DNA: TGCGCCAGCAGCTTGCAGGGGGACAACACCGGGGAGCTGTTTTTT
CDR3: CASSLQGDNTGELFF

J: TRBJ1-1
V: TRBV4-1
size: NA
D: NA
DNA: TGCGCCAGCAGCTACACCTCGGGGGTAGGAACTGAAGCTTTCTTT
CDR3: CASSYTSGVGTEAFF

J: TRBJ2-6
V: TRBV6-6
size: few
D: NA
DNA: TGTGCCAGCAGTCGACAGGCCTCTGGGGCCAACGTCCTGACTTTC
CDR3: CASSRQASGANVLTF

J: TRBJ1-1
V: TRBV18
size: few
D: NA
DNA: TGTGCCAGCTCACCGGAAGAGAGAGGTGAAGCTTTCTTT
CDR3: CASSPEERGEAFF

J: TRBJ2-1
V: TRBV7-9
size: few
D: TRBD1
DNA: TGTGCCAGCAGCTCACGCCGGGACAGGGTCACCGATGAGCAGTTCTTC
CDR3: CASSSRRDRVTDEQFF

J: TRBJ2-7
V: TRBV6-6
size: NA
D: NA
DNA: TGTGCCAGCAGTCACTCTAGTCCTAGCTACGAGCAGTACTTC
CDR3: CASSHSSPSYEQYF

J: TRBJ1-4
V: TRBV18
size: NA
D: TRBD1
DNA: TGTGCCAGCTCACTAACGACAGGGGGCCTCGATGAAAAACTGTTTTTT
CDR3: CASSLTTGGLDEKLFF

J: TRBJ2-7
V: TRBV9
size: NA
D: TRBD1
DNA: TGTGCCAGCGGGGATTCGGGACAGGGGGCGTACGAGCAGTACTTC
CDR3: CASGDSGQGAYEQYF

J: TRBJ2-7
V: TRBV9
size: few
D: TRBD1
DNA: TGTGCCAGCAGCGTAGCTACTCGAGGCAAGGGACAGTCCTACGAGCAGTACTTC
CDR3: CASSVATRGKGQSYEQYF

J: TRBJ2-7
V: TRBV10-2
size: NA
D: NA
DNA: TGCGCCAGCACCCTAAGGACAGTTAGCTCCTACGAGCAGTACTTC
CDR3: CASTLRTVSSYEQYF

J: TRBJ2-7
V: TRBV4-2
size: NA
D: NA
DNA: TGTGCCAGCAGCCCCGGACAGTTGTACGAGCAGTACTTC
CDR3: CASSPGQLYEQYF

J: TRBJ2-2
V: TRBV5-1
size: NA
D: NA
DNA: TGCGCCAGCAGCTTGGGTAGCGGGACAGGGAATACCGGGGAGCTGTTTTTT
CDR3: CASSLGSGTGNTGELFF

J: TRBJ2-3
V: TRBV5-1
size: few
D: NA
DNA: TGCGCCAGCAGCTTGGGGAGGGGGCAAGCAGATACGCAGTATTTT
CDR3: CASSLGRGQADTQYF

J: TRBJ2-7
V: TRBV7-2
size: NA
D: TRBD1
DNA: TGTGCCAGCAGCCCCCGGGACAGGGTTTACGAGCAGTACTTC
CDR3: CASSPRDRVYEQYF

J: TRBJ2-7
V: TRBV2
size: once
D: NA
DNA: TGTGCCAGCAGTTACAGGGTAGGGCTAGTCGAGCAGTACTTC
CDR3: CASSYRVGLVEQYF

J: TRBJ1-2
V: TRBV5-8
size: few
D: TRBD1
DNA: TGTGCCAGCAGCTTGATTGGAGACAGGGTATATTGGAGGAGCTACACCTTC
CDR3: CASSLIGDRVYWRSYTF

J: TRBJ2-7
V: TRBV25-1
size: once
D: TRBD2
DNA: TGTGCCAGCAGTGACTTAGCGGGAGTGGGCGAGCAGTACTTC
CDR3: CASSDLAGVGEQYF

J: TRBJ2-7
V: TRBV7-2
size: NA
D: NA
DNA: TGTGCCAGCAGCCGCGGCTGGGACGAGCAGTACTTC
CDR3: CASSRGWDEQYF

J: TRBJ2-2
V: TRBV9
size: NA
D: TRBD2
DNA: TGTGCCAGCAGCCTCGGACTAGCGGGAGGGCCGGGCACCGGGGAGCTGTTTTTT
CDR3: CASSLGLAGGPGTGELFF

J: TRBJ2-3
V: TRBV11-2
size: NA
D: NA
DNA: TGTGCCAGCAGCTCGCCCCCCGAGCGGACGACAGATACGCAGTATTTT
CDR3: CASSSPPERTTDTQYF

J: TRBJ1-6
V: TRBV18
size: NA
D: NA
DNA: TGTGCCAGCTCACTCCGGGAGGGGGGCCACTTTAATTCACCCCTCCACTTT
CDR3: CASSLREGGHFNSPLHF

J: TRBJ2-7
V: TRBV13
size: NA
D: TRBD1
DNA: TGTGCCAGCAGCCAACGGGACAGGGGCCACGAGCAGTACTTC
CDR3: CASSQRDRGHEQYF

J: TRBJ1-4
V: TRBV15
size: NA
D: NA
DNA: TGTGCCACCAGCAGTCGCACAGGGTCTAATGAAAAACTGTTTTTT
CDR3: CATSSRTGSNEKLFF

J: TRBJ1-2
V: TRBV2
size: NA
D: TRBD1
DNA: TGTGCCAGCAGAGAGGACAGGGTGACCGGCTACACCTTC
CDR3: CASREDRVTGYTF

J: TRBJ2-7
V: TRBV7-6
size: NA
D: TRBD1
DNA: TGTGCCAGCAGCTTAGGAGGGGGCCCCTACGAGCAGTACTTC
CDR3: CASSLGGGPYEQYF

J: TRBJ2-7
V: TRBV7-9
size: NA
D: TRBD2
DNA: TGTGCCAGCAGCTTAGCTTCCCTAGCGGGAGACGAGCAGTACTTC
CDR3: CASSLASLAGDEQYF

J: TRBJ2-7
V: TRBV6-6
size: few
D: TRBD1
DNA: TGTGCCAGCAGTTACGGTGGGACAGGGAACGAGCAGTACTTC
CDR3: CASSYGGTGNEQYF

J: TRBJ1-2
V: TRBV6-1
size: NA
D: TRBD1
DNA: TGTGCCAGCAGTGAACAGGGGGCATCTTTCTATGGCTACACCTTC
CDR3: CASSEQGASFYGYTF

J: TRBJ1-4
V: TRBV6-5
size: NA
D: TRBD1
DNA: TGTGCCAGCAGTTACTCGACAGGGGCGGGAAATGAAAAACTGTTTTTT
CDR3: CASSYSTGAGNEKLFF

J: TRBJ2-2
V: TRBV10-2
size: NA
D: TRBD2
DNA: TGCGCCAGCCGGCTAGCGGGGGGGGCGAACACCGGGGAGCTGTTTTTT
CDR3: CASRLAGGANTGELFF

J: TRBJ1-3
V: TRBV5-1
size: NA
D: NA
DNA: TGCGCCAGCAGCTTGGGGGGCGCTGGAAACACCATATATTTT
CDR3: CASSLGGAGNTIYF

J: TRBJ2-1
V: TRBV5-1
size: NA
D: TRBD1
DNA: TGCGCCAGCAGCGCCGACCGGGACAGGGGAGACAATGAGCAGTTCTTC
CDR3: CASSADRDRGDNEQFF

J: TRBJ1-3
V: TRBV15
size: NA
D: NA
DNA: TGTGCCACCAGCAGAGATACCAGCGACTCTGGAAACACCATATATTTT
CDR3: CATSRDTSDSGNTIYF

J: TRBJ1-2
V: TRBV2
size: NA
D: TRBD1
DNA: TGTGCCAGCAGCGAAACCGGGACAGAGTTAGCTAACTATGGCTACACCTTC
CDR3: CASSETGTELANYGYTF